The present TCR beta chain was sequenced within a study of sequential checkpoint blockade in melanoma. Across the whole study: After both sequences, patients received maintenance nivolumab.

Treatment meaning: randomized to nivolumab then ipilimumab (arm A) or the reverse (arm B). Sorted cells were live CD3+CD8+, lacking CD19 and CD56, from PBMCs. Data came from immunoSEQ multiplex PCR; TCRdb stores just in-frame clones and leaves some out. Among tens of thousands of clones listed, about 83% were seen once. From germline, CDR1 is MGHRA and CDR2 YSYEKL. CDR3 length equals 14 residues. V lost 1 base and J lost 7; bases outside the gene matches: 3. Here the sequenced sample was CD8+ T cells sorted from blood (inferred from file names), taken from a patient given nivolumab and ipilimumab in sequence. The genes are TRBV4-1 and TRBJ1-5, with 8 bases lining up with TRBD1. This receptor was taken from a human donor with melanoma. DNA of the CDR3: TGCGCCAGCAGCCAAGGACAGGGGAACCAGCCCCAGCATTTT. As protein: CASSQGQGNQPQHF.